These T cell receptor beta chains were read from a single sample in a study of blood T cell repertoires in COVID-19. TCRdb's table, derived via immunoSEQ multiplex PCR, lists solely in-frame clones and lacks some. The top ten hold about 4% of the sample, which has around 250,000 clones, over 80% seen once. Material: PBMCs or T cells enriched from blood (not recorded which). The source is a woman in her 30s with acute COVID-19. Each CDR3 is given with its conserved first and last residue. The order of the fields is CDR3 DNA, CDR3 protein, V gene, J gene, D gene, clone size. The D gene is left open where the match is weak. Clone size is shown for a subset of rows, as once, few, many or a class of expanded clone.

DNA: TGTGCCAGCAGCCAACCCCCGACAGGGGGGTTTAGCAATCAGCCCCAGCATTTT
CDR3: CASSQPPTGGFSNQPQHF
V: TRBV3-1/TRBV3-2
J: TRBJ1-5
D: TRBD1
size: -

DNA: TGCGCCAGCAGCCAAAGGACAGGGATGACTGAAGCTTTCTTT
CDR3: CASSQRTGMTEAFF
V: TRBV4-1
J: TRBJ1-1
D: TRBD1
size: -

DNA: TGTGCCAGCAAGCCGGGACACGAAAACACTGAAGCTTTCTTT
CDR3: CASKPGHENTEAFF
V: TRBV6-5
J: TRBJ1-1
D: -
size: -

DNA: TGTGCCACCAGTGATTCGGAGACAGTTGACAATCAGCCCCAGCATTTT
CDR3: CATSDSETVDNQPQHF
V: TRBV24-1
J: TRBJ1-5
D: -
size: -

DNA: TGTGCCAGCAGCCAAGAAGGGCTAGCGGGTCTCACAGATACGCAGTATTTT
CDR3: CASSQEGLAGLTDTQYF
V: TRBV4-2
J: TRBJ2-3
D: TRBD2
size: -

DNA: TGTGCCAGCAGTGACGGGGGAACCTACGAGCAGTACTTC
CDR3: CASSDGGTYEQYF
V: TRBV6-1
J: TRBJ2-7
D: -
size: -

DNA: TGTGCCAGCAGCGAAGAGGGACACTTGAACACTGAAGCTTTCTTT
CDR3: CASSEEGHLNTEAFF
V: TRBV9
J: TRBJ1-1
D: -
size: once

DNA: TGTGCCAGCAGTGAGGGCAACGAGCAGTACTTC
CDR3: CASSEGNEQYF
V: TRBV25-1
J: TRBJ2-7
D: -
size: -

DNA: TGTGCCAGCACCACAGGGCCCAAAAACATTCAGTACTTC
CDR3: CASTTGPKNIQYF
V: TRBV25-1
J: TRBJ2-4
D: -
size: -

DNA: TGTGCCAGCAGTTCTCGGGTCCCGAGGGAGCAGTACTTC
CDR3: CASSSRVPREQYF
V: TRBV28
J: TRBJ2-7
D: -
size: -

DNA: TGCGCCAGCAGCCAAGATCAGGAGGGGCCCATCACTGAAGCTTTCTTT
CDR3: CASSQDQEGPITEAFF
V: TRBV4-3
J: TRBJ1-1
D: -
size: -

DNA: TGTGCCAGCAGTTTCGGGGGTCCCACCTACAATGAGCAGTTCTTC
CDR3: CASSFGGPTYNEQFF
V: TRBV28
J: TRBJ2-1
D: -
size: -

DNA: TGTGCCAGCAGCAGGACAACTAATGAAAAACTGTTTTTT
CDR3: CASSRTTNEKLFF
V: TRBV28
J: TRBJ1-4
D: -
size: -

DNA: TGTGCCAGCAGTACCGGGACAGGGTACCATGAGCAGTTCTTC
CDR3: CASSTGTGYHEQFF
V: TRBV6-2/TRBV6-3
J: TRBJ2-1
D: TRBD1
size: -

DNA: TGCGCCAGCAGCCTACAAGAGACCCAGTACTTC
CDR3: CASSLQETQYF
V: TRBV5-1
J: TRBJ2-5
D: -
size: once

DNA: TGTGCCAGTGGTCCCAGACCGACCTTTGGGAGCTCCTACAATGAGCAGTTCTTC
CDR3: CASGPRPTFGSSYNEQFF
V: TRBV19
J: TRBJ2-1
D: -
size: -

DNA: TGTGCCAGCAGCCAAAACTTACTGACCGGGGAGCTGTTTTTT
CDR3: CASSQNLLTGELFF
V: TRBV3-1/TRBV3-2
J: TRBJ2-2
D: -
size: -

DNA: TGTGCCAGCAGCCTATTGGACAGGAACACCGGGGAGCTGTTTTTT
CDR3: CASSLLDRNTGELFF
V: TRBV5-6
J: TRBJ2-2
D: -
size: -

DNA: TGTGCCAGCAATAACAGGGGTAACGGTTCACCCCTCCACTTT
CDR3: CASNNRGNGSPLHF
V: TRBV6-5
J: TRBJ1-6
D: TRBD1
size: -

DNA: TGTGCCAGCAGTTTATTCCGACGGGGACAGGGGTGGGAGCAGTACTTC
CDR3: CASSLFRRGQGWEQYF
V: TRBV28
J: TRBJ2-7
D: TRBD1
size: -

DNA: TGTGCCAGCAGTCCGCTAGCGGTGGTGGGGGGGGCCAACGTCCTGACTTTC
CDR3: CASSPLAVVGGANVLTF
V: TRBV27
J: TRBJ2-6
D: TRBD2
size: -

DNA: TGCGCCAGCAGCCAAGACAGGGGTAACTATGGCTACACCTTC
CDR3: CASSQDRGNYGYTF
V: TRBV4-1
J: TRBJ1-2
D: -
size: -

DNA: TGCGCCAGCAGCTTGCTGGGACAGGGTAATGAAAAACTGTTTTTT
CDR3: CASSLLGQGNEKLFF
V: TRBV5-1
J: TRBJ1-4
D: TRBD1
size: few

DNA: TGTGCCAGCAGCTTAGGACAGGGGGCGCGAGGGGAGCTGTTTTTT
CDR3: CASSLGQGARGELFF
V: TRBV11-3
J: TRBJ2-2
D: TRBD1
size: -

DNA: TGTGCCAGCAGCCAAGAAAATCTCTACGAGCAGTACTTC
CDR3: CASSQENLYEQYF
V: TRBV4-2
J: TRBJ2-7
D: -
size: -

DNA: TGTGCCACCAGTGACGCTGCGGGAGGCCCGACCACCGGGGAGCTGTTTTTT
CDR3: CATSDAAGGPTTGELFF
V: TRBV24-1
J: TRBJ2-2
D: TRBD2
size: -